Detailed here is one T cell receptor beta chain. As yet, its antigen is unknown. The sample is drawn from a study of lymphopenia after photon versus proton radiotherapy. General observations from the study: Authors raise, but do not show, better survival with proton therapy. Post-nadir diversity loss with photons came from oligoclonal expansion, particularly CD8+ Temra cells. Post-nadir TCR diversity decline inversely tracked overall survival among those who died. Photon-treated patients lost naive T cells and TCR diversity; proton-treated stayed stable.

Repertoires were generated with immunoSEQ multiplex PCR, while TCRdb's copy carries only in-frame clones and drops some. There are about 39,000 clones in the sample; 80% to 95% occur only once, and around 15% lies in the top ten. Per the germline V gene, CDR1 is MDHEN and CDR2 is SYDVKM. CDR3 length: 12 residues. V shed 10 bases and J shed 5 bases, with 12 bases lying between them. This clonotype originated in a man aged 55 to 69 with cholangiocarcinoma. The sample here was peripheral blood, taken from a patient treated with photon-based radiotherapy. V is TRBV28 and J is TRBJ2-4; the D is unclear. DNA of the CDR3: TGTGCCACCACCGATTCAGAAAACATTCAGTACTTC. Its protein is CATTDSENIQYF.